This TCR beta chain was found in a study of T cells after yellow fever vaccination. Study at large: The SMART-Seq v4 Ultra Low Input method served to prepare the low-cell-number fractions.

Study-wide findings and caveats: A weaker but faster secondary response was observed, peaking on day 5 versus 15. Booster samples showed a return of most primary-vaccination clones (roughly 96% CD4, roughly 85% CD8).

V was cut by 4 bases and J by 3 bases, with 16 bases left in between. The length of the CDR3 is 15 residues. CDR1 and CDR2 (germline): LNHDA, SQIVND (reference sequence). A universal primer site and UMIs were added as TCR cDNA was made by 5'RACE template switching. TCRdb re-called the 5' RACE reads with MiXCR, one entry per CDR3 protein. This sample has tens of thousands of distinct CDR3 sequences, with more than 5.5% found just once. As for this clonotype: As yet, its antigen is unknown.

The chain recombines TRBV19 with TRBJ2-7; D may be TRBD1 (6 bases). Sequences were derived from CD8+ T cells sorted from PBMCs, sampled 5 days after the first yellow fever vaccination. The receptor comes from a man aged 18 to 35 who received the YFV17D yellow fever vaccine. Here the CDR3 DNA reads TGTGCCAGTAGTACTTTCTATGGACAGAGCTACGAGCAGTACTTC. Encoded protein: CASSTFYGQSYEQYF. Combining the CDR3 with reference TRBV19 and TRBJ2-7 gives the whole variable domain DGGITQSPKYLFRKEGQNVTLSCEQNLNHDAMYWYRQDPGQGLRLIYYSQIVNDFQKGDIAEGYSVSREKKESFPLTVTSAQKNPTAFYLCASSTFYGQSYEQYFGPGTRLTVT.